Given below is one T cell receptor (beta chain) in context. Its target is unknown. The data were obtained in a study of shared clonotypes between healthy human individuals. Study outcomes and limitations: Sampling covered blood only; tissue repertoires likely differ. Several donors showed sharing of approximately 4.7% of naive CD4 clonotypes. Naive subsets usually exceeded memory subsets in estimated richness.

The protocol was immunoSEQ multiplex PCR, while the TCRdb copy is restricted to in-frame clones and leaves out a portion. The repertoire holds around 690,000 clones, with 90% as singletons. The CDR3 length is 15 residues. Trimming shortened V by 0 bases and J by 6 bases, and 15 bases separated the two germline ends. In germline, CDR1 is LGHNA, CDR2 YNFKEQ. What CD8 memory combined were CD45RO+ cells and CCR7-negative CD45RA+ TemRA cells. Sequencing was performed on memory CD8+ T cells from PBMCs. Sample subset: CD45RO+ cells pooled with CCR7-negative TemRA cells. This chain links TRBV4-2 with TRBJ2-7; D gene ambiguous. The clonotype originates from a man between 18 and 29 years old in good health. Some clones in this sample may be carry-over from other donors' samples. The CDR3 DNA follows: TGTGCCAGCAGCCAAGATTCTGGCGCCCCCCGCGAGCAGTACTTC. Translation gives CASSQDSGAPREQYF.